A selection of T cell receptor beta chains follows, all from one sample in a study of blood T cell repertoires in COVID-19. Only in-frame clones appear in the TCRdb table, and some are missing; sequencing was by immunoSEQ multiplex PCR. The sample consists of 200,000 to 250,000 clones, 85% to 90% of them appearing once. The sample comprised peripheral blood. Receptors were obtained from a man younger than 30 with active or convalescent COVID-19. The CDR3 runs from the conserved cysteine through the conserved F or W. D genes are given only for firm matches. Size is omitted from some rows. Given values are once, few, many or a class for expanded clones.

>NA|TRBD1|TRBV5-5|TRBJ2-2
TGTGCCAGCAGCTTGAGACAGGGAATTCCGTTTTTT
CASSLRQGIPFF
>NA|TRBD1|TRBV10-1|TRBJ2-2
TGCGCCAGCGGGGGACAGGGGGCCGCCGGGGAGCTGTTTTTT
CASGGQGAAGELFF
>NA|TRBD2|TRBV5-6|TRBJ2-1
TGTGCCAGCAGCTTCGAAGGGACTAGCGGGGGCTACAATGAGCAGTTCTTC
CASSFEGTSGGYNEQFF
>NA|TRBD1|TRBV20-1|TRBJ2-2
TGCAGTGCACAGGGGCTAGGGGGGCTGTTTTTT
CSAQGLGGLFF
>NA|TRBD2|TRBV19|TRBJ2-3
TGTGCCAGTAGTAGGCCTAGCGGGATCACAGATACGCAGTATTTT
CASSRPSGITDTQYF
>NA|NA|TRBV14|TRBJ1-6
TGTGCCAGCAGCCAAGCGGTGAATTCACCCCTCCACTTT
CASSQAVNSPLHF
>NA|TRBD1|TRBV30|TRBJ1-4
TGTGCCTGGAGTCCTCCCCGGACAGGGAGGAATGAAAAACTGTTTTTT
CAWSPPRTGRNEKLFF
>NA|NA|TRBV10-3|TRBJ1-6
TGTGCCATCAGTGACAGTATGGGAGGGGGTTCATCGGTTTCACCCCTCCACTTT
CAISDSMGGGSSVSPLHF
>NA|TRBD2|TRBV6-1|TRBJ2-2
TGTGCCAGCAGTAAAGCGGGAGGGACGGGCGGGGAGCTGTTTTTT
CASSKAGGTGGELFF
>NA|NA|TRBV7-6|TRBJ2-2
TGTGCCAGCAGCTTCGGCCGGGCGGGCACCGGGGAGCTGTTTTTT
CASSFGRAGTGELFF
>NA|NA|TRBV6-1|TRBJ2-7
TGTGCCAGCAGTGAATTATTCGTGGACAGGCAGTACTTC
CASSELFVDRQYF
>NA|TRBD1|TRBV6-5|TRBJ1-5
TGTGCCAGCAGACCCGGGACAGAGTACAATCAGCCCCAGCATTTT
CASRPGTEYNQPQHF
>NA|TRBD2|TRBV5-1|TRBJ2-2
TGCGCCAGCAGCTTGGGGCTAGCGGGTGCCGGGGAGCTGTTTTTT
CASSLGLAGAGELFF
>NA|NA|TRBV7-2|TRBJ1-1
TGTGCCAGCAGCAAACAGGTGAGGAACACTGAAGCTTTCTTT
CASSKQVRNTEAFF
>many|NA|TRBV2|TRBJ1-2
TGTGCCAGCAGCACGGCCCTAGAAGGCTACACCTTC
CASSTALEGYTF
>NA|NA|TRBV11-3|TRBJ2-1
TGTGCCAGCAGCTCCTCACCCGGGGCAGGGGTGCCCTACAATGAGCAGTTCTTC
CASSSSPGAGVPYNEQFF
>NA|TRBD1|TRBV28|TRBJ1-2
TGTGCCAGCAGGGGATGGACAGGGGAGTATGGCTACACCTTC
CASRGWTGEYGYTF
>once|TRBD1|TRBV10-3|TRBJ2-5
TGTGCCATCAGTGAGTGGTCAGGGGGCCAAGAGACCCAGTACTTC
CAISEWSGGQETQYF
>NA|NA|TRBV21-1|TRBJ1-1
TGTGCCAGGCATGACCGCAAAACGGGGGCTTTCTTT
CARHDRKTGAFF
>NA|NA|TRBV7-9|TRBJ1-6
TGTGCCAGCAGCGCCTCACAGGGAATGTATAATTCACCCCTCCACTTT
CASSASQGMYNSPLHF
>NA|TRBD2|TRBV7-3|TRBJ2-5
TGTGCCAGCAGCCCGGGACTAGCGGGAGGCTCTAGGGGGGAGACCCAGTACTTC
CASSPGLAGGSRGETQYF
>NA|NA|TRBV6-6|TRBJ1-2
TGTGCCAGCAGTCGGCCTGAACATGTTGGGTGGGGCAATACTAACTATGGCTACACCTTC
CASSRPEHVGWGNTNYGYTF
>NA|NA|TRBV30|TRBJ2-5
TGTGCCTGGCAACAGGGAGAGACCCAGTACTTC
CAWQQGETQYF
>NA|NA|TRBV11-2|TRBJ2-1
TGTGCCAGCAGCTTGAGGACAGAGTACAATGAGCAGTTCTTC
CASSLRTEYNEQFF
>NA|TRBD2|TRBV5-3|TRBJ2-7
TGTGCCAGAAGCTACCGGACTAGCGGAACAAGTGAGCAGTACTTC
CARSYRTSGTSEQYF
>NA|NA|TRBV25-1|TRBJ1-1
TGTGCCAGCAGCGAACCGGGACAACGTGAAGCTTTCTTT
CASSEPGQREAFF
>NA|NA|TRBV13|TRBJ1-6
TGTGCCAGCAGCTCCTCATTAGCGGACGTTAATTCACCCCTCCACTTT
CASSSSLADVNSPLHF
>NA|NA|TRBV5-5|TRBJ1-2
TGTGCCAGCAGCCTGGCGGGACAAGGGCATTATGGCTACACCTTC
CASSLAGQGHYGYTF
>NA|TRBD2|TRBV24-1|TRBJ2-1
TGTGCCACCAGTGACCCTACCAGCAACCGGGGGGACTACAATGAGCAGTTCTTC
CATSDPTSNRGDYNEQFF
>NA|TRBD2|TRBV27|TRBJ2-1
TGTGCCAGCACCTCACCCTTCGGGGCTAGCGGTCCCTACAATGAGCAGTTCTTC
CASTSPFGASGPYNEQFF
>NA|NA|TRBV10-3|TRBJ1-1
TGTGCCATCAGAGACAACAACTTAGAAGCTTTCTTT
CAIRDNNLEAFF
>NA|TRBD2|TRBV30|TRBJ2-7
TGTGCCTGGAGTGTGGGGGAGGGCTACGAGCAGTACTTC
CAWSVGEGYEQYF
>NA|TRBD1|TRBV5-4|TRBJ2-7
TGTGCCAGCAGCCAGACCGGGACAGGGGGTTCCGAGCAGTACTTC
CASSQTGTGGSEQYF
>NA|NA|TRBV11-2|TRBJ2-3
TGTGCCAGCAGCCCACGGACGGGGAACTCTCACACAGATACGCAGTATTTT
CASSPRTGNSHTDTQYF
>NA|NA|TRBV19|TRBJ1-2
TGTGCCACCCATGCGGGGGTCCGGCGTGACTATGGCTACACCTTC
CATHAGVRRDYGYTF
>NA|NA|TRBV27|TRBJ1-6
TGTGCCAGCAGTGACAGGTCTTGGGCACCCCTCCACTTT
CASSDRSWAPLHF
>NA|NA|TRBV7-9|TRBJ2-7
TGTGCCAGCAGCTTAAGACTAGGCAGGCAGCGTTACGAGCAGTACTTC
CASSLRLGRQRYEQYF
>NA|NA|TRBV18|TRBJ1-2
TGTGCCAGCTCACCTGAACAGGTCTCTAACTATGGCTACACCTTC
CASSPEQVSNYGYTF
>NA|TRBD2|TRBV9|TRBJ2-5
TGTGCCAGCAGCGTGGGCGGGAGCCTCCAAGAGACCCAGTACTTC
CASSVGGSLQETQYF
>once|NA|TRBV18|TRBJ2-7
TGTGCCAGCTCACCAGGCAGGGTGAACGAGCAGTACTTC
CASSPGRVNEQYF
>NA|TRBD1|TRBV30|TRBJ1-1
TGTGCCTGGAGTCTTTACCGGGACAGGGGGGCTGAAGCTTTCTTT
CAWSLYRDRGAEAFF
>NA|TRBD2|TRBV6-4|TRBJ2-4
TGTGCCAGCAGTGGGCGGGAGGGCAGGCCCAAAAACATTCAGTACTTC
CASSGREGRPKNIQYF
>NA|NA|TRBV5-6|TRBJ1-2
TGTGCCAGCAGCTCTTTAACAGGGAACCGAGTCTATGGCTACACCTTC
CASSSLTGNRVYGYTF
>NA|TRBD2|TRBV4-3|TRBJ2-7
TGCGCCAGCAGCCCCTCCGTGGGAGGGCCCTACGAGCAGTACTTC
CASSPSVGGPYEQYF
>once|NA|TRBV30|TRBJ1-5
TGTGCCTGGAGTGTACGGTCAGGTGGGGGCCAGCCCCAGCATTTT
CAWSVRSGGGQPQHF
>once|NA|TRBV5-5|TRBJ1-4
TGTGCCAGCAGCTTGGAGTGGCAGGGCTTCTTTAATGAAAAACTGTTTTTT
CASSLEWQGFFNEKLFF
>NA|TRBD1|TRBV9|TRBJ2-7
TGTGCCAGCAGCGTCCAAGGGGGACAGTACCCCTCCTACGAGCAGTACTTC
CASSVQGGQYPSYEQYF
>NA|TRBD2|TRBV25-1|TRBJ2-2
TGTGCCAGCAGTGATACTAGCGGAGCCACCGGGGAGCTGTTTTTT
CASSDTSGATGELFF
>NA|TRBD1|TRBV5-6|TRBJ1-2
TGTGCCAGCAGCCGTGGACAGGGGGCGGGTGGCTACACCTTC
CASSRGQGAGGYTF
>NA|TRBD2|TRBV6-5|TRBJ2-7
TGTGCCAGCAGGAGAGCGGGAGGGCCCAAGGAGCAGTACTTC
CASRRAGGPKEQYF
>NA|TRBD1|TRBV30|TRBJ1-4
TGTGCCTGGAGTGCAGTACGGGGGACAGGAGTTGAAAAACTGTTTTTT
CAWSAVRGTGVEKLFF